These 9 T cell receptor beta chains originate from one sample sequenced in a study of cytomegalovirus exposure and HLA in healthy donors (dated by TCRdb to 2015 to 2018). Library generation was performed with the immunoSEQ multiplex PCR assay. For the multiplex PCR, a mixture combining 60 forward primers for TCR Vbeta segments and 13 reverse primers for TCR Jbeta segments was used. TCRdb took over this immuneACCESS table, retaining in-frame rearrangements with V and J assigned. Such tables are incomplete; in checked studies, under half of the missing clones stem from an unresolved V gene, and the remainder is unexplained. Present in this sample are 95,000 to 110,000 clones, around 76% of which were seen just once. Of the sample, about 2.3% falls within the top ten clones. The sequenced sample consisted of PBMCs. These receptors were collected from a man in his late teens or twenties in good health and CMV-seronegative.

The chain uses TRBV5-1 and TRBJ1-5, with 7 nucleotides matching TRBD1. J was trimmed by 8 bases and V by 1 base; bases with no gene match: 9. Germline V CDR1 and CDR2: SGHRS, YFSETQ. The CDR3 sequence is 15 residues long. The DNA of the CDR3 is TGCGCCAGCAGCTTGACAGGGGACCCCGCTGAGCCCCAGCATTTT. Translating gives CASSLTGDPAEPQHF.

The gene calls are TRBV19 and TRBJ2-1; 9 nucleotides match TRBD2. The ends lost 3 bases at V and 5 bases at J; junction bases unmatched: 5. The CDR3 is made up of 15 amino acids. The germline gives CDR1 LNHDA, CDR2 SQIVND (reference sequence). CDR3 DNA sequence: TGTGCCAGTAGTATGGCGGGGGGGGTCCACAATGAGCAGTTCTTC. Encoded protein: CASSMAGGVHNEQFF.

The chain is built from TRBV11-2 and TRBJ2-1; 13 bases align to TRBD2. This CDR3 spans 16 amino acids. Germline V lookup: CDR1 SGHAT, CDR2 FQNNGV. V shed 5 bases and J 6 bases; nucleotides not matched to a gene: 7. CDR3 sequence reads: CASSQRGTSGVNEQFF. CDR3 sequence (DNA): TGTGCCAGCAGCCAACGGGGGACTAGCGGGGTCAATGAGCAGTTCTTC. Together with reference TRBV11-2 and TRBJ2-1, the CDR3 gives the full variable domain: EAGVAQSPRYKIIEKRQSVAFWCNPISGHATLYWYQQILGQGPKLLIQFQNNGVVDDSQLPKDRFSAERLKGVDSTLKIQPAKLEDSAVYLCASSQRGTSGVNEQFFGPGTRLTVL.

This clone occurred a few times. CDR3 sequence (DNA): TGTGCCAGCAGTTACGTGTTTGACAGCAACTATGGCTACACCTTC. Encoded protein: CASSYVFDSNYGYTF. The rearrangement links TRBV6-5 to TRBJ1-2; the D gene is possibly TRBD1 (5 bases). Trimming removed 2 bases at V and 2 bases at J, with 12 bases between. Looked up from germline, CDR1 is MNHEY and CDR2 is SVGAGI. The CDR3 extends over 15 amino acids.

This clone was counted only a few times. V usage is TRBV5-1 and J usage is TRBJ1-2; D is unresolved. Germline V gives CDR1 SGHRS, CDR2 YFSETQ. V was cut by 4 bases and J by 8 bases, with 18 bases left in between. The CDR3 extends over 14 amino acids. The chain's CDR3 is CASSPSAGDSGYTF. In DNA, the CDR3 is TGCGCCAGCAGCCCCTCGGCCGGGGATAGCGGCTACACCTTC.

This clone occurred a few times. This chain connects TRBV5-4 to TRBJ1-2; D remains ambiguous. The germline CDR1 and CDR2 sequences are SGHNT and YYREEE (reference sequence). The CDR3 spans 14 residues. Trimming cost V 0 bases and J 4 bases, with 10 bases left between them. CDR3 in DNA: TGTGCCAGCAGCTTGGGGTCAGGTGTCTATGGCTACACCTTC. Translation gives CASSLGSGVYGYTF. The full variable domain, its missing parts supplied by reference TRBV5-4 and TRBJ1-2, is ETGVTQSPTHLIKTRGQQVTLRCSSQSGHNTVSWYQQALGQGPQFIFQYYREEENGRGNFPPRFSGLQFPNYSSELNVNALELDDSALYLCASSLGSGVYGYTFGSGTRLTVV.

V gene TRBV15 combines with J gene TRBJ1-4; D may be TRBD1 (6 bases). V lost 1 base and J lost 8, with 26 bases in between. Germline-derived CDR1 and CDR2 are LNHNV and YYDKDF (reference sequence). The CDR3 contains 19 residues. The CDR3 DNA follows: TGTGCCACCAGCAGAGCCGCCTACAGGGCGTGGGCCCTCGGGGAAAAACTGTTTTTT. Its translation is CATSRAAYRAWALGEKLFF. Drawing the rest from reference TRBV15 and TRBJ1-4, the complete variable domain is DAMVIQNPRYQVTQFGKPVTLSCSQTLNHNVMYWYQQKSSQAPKLLFHYYDKDFNNEADTPDNFQSRRPNTSFCFLDIRSPGLGDTAMYLCATSRAAYRAWALGEKLFFGSGTQLSVL.

The chain carries TRBV4-1 and TRBJ2-3; TRBD2 aligns across 7 bases. Germline V gives CDR1 MGHRA, CDR2 YSYEKL. Losses at the gene ends were 0 bases for V and 0 bases for J; bases not matched to a gene: 9. The CDR3 has 18 residues. DNA of the CDR3: TGCGCCAGCAGCCAAGATAAGGCTAGCGGACGCAGCACAGATACGCAGTATTTT. Amino acids: CASSQDKASGRSTDTQYF.

The V and J genes are TRBV19 and TRBJ1-1; a weak D match, TRBD1 (6 bases). The germline V gene encodes CDR1 LNHDA and CDR2 SQIVND (reference sequence). The CDR3 has 16 residues. The V and J ends lost 3 bases and 1 base respectively, with 15 bases between them. The CDR3 DNA reads as TGTGCCAGTAGTATCCCGGCGGGGGGCGGGAACACTGAAGCTTTCTTT. Translated, it gives CASSIPAGGGNTEAFF.